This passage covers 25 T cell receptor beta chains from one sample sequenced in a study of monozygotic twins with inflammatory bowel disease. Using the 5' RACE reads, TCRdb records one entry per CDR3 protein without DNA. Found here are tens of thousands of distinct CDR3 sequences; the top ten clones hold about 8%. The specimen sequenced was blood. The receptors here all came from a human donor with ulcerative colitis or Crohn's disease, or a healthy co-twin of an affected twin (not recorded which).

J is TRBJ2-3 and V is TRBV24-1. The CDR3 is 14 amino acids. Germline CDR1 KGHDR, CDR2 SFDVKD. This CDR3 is CATSDSLDTDTQYF.

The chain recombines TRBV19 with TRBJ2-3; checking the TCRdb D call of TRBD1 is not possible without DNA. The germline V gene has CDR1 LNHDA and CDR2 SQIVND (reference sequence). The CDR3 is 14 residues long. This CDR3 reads CASSPPASRDTQYF.

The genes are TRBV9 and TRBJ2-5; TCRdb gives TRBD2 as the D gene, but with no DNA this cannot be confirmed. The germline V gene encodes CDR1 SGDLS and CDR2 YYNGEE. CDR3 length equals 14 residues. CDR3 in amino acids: CASSGPEGQETQYF.

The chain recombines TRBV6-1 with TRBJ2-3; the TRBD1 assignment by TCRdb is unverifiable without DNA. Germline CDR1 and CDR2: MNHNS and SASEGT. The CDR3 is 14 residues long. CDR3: CASRDGGLTDTQYF.

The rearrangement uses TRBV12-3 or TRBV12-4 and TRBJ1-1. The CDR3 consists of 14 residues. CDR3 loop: CASNGPLEGTEAFF.

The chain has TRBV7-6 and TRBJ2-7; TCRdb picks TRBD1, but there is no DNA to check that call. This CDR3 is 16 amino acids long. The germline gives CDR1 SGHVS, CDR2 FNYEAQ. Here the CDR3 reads CASSPRTGSVFYEQYF.

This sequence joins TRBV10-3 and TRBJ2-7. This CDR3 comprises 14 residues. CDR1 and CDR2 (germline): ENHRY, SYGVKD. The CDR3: CAIRKNSLSYEQYF.

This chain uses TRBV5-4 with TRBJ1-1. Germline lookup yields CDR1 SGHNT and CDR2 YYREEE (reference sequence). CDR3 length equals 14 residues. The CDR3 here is CASSGRHGNTEAFF.

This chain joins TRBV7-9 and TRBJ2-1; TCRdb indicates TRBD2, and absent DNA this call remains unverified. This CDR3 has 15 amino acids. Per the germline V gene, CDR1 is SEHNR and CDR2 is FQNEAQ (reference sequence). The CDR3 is CASSQTGTSPNEQFF.

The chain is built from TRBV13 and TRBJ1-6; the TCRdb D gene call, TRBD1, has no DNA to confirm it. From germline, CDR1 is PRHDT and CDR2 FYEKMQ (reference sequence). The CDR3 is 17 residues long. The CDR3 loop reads CASSLLEGGLGNSPLHF. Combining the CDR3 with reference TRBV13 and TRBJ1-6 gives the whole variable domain AAGVIQSPRHLIKEKRETATLKCYPIPRHDTVYWYQQGPGQDPQFLISFYEKMQSDKGSIPDRFSAQQFSDYHSELNMSSLELGDSALYFCASSLLEGGLGNSPLHFGNGTRLTVT.

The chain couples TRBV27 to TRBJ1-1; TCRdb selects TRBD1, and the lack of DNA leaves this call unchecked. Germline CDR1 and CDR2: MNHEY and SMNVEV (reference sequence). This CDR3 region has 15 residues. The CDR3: CASRRGQVMNTEAFF.

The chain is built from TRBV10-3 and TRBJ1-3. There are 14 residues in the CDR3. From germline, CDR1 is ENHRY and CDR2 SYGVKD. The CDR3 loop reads CAIRSDSSGNTIYF.

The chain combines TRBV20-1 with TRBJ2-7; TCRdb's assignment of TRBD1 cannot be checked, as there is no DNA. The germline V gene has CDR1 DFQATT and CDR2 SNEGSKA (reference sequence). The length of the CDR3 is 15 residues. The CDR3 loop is CSAPGWDGQAYEQYF.

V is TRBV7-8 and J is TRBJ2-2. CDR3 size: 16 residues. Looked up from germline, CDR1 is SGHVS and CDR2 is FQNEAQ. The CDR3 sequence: CASSPPWRRWTGELFF. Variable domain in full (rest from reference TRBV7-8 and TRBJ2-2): GAGVSQSPRYKVAKRGQDVALRCDPISGHVSLFWYQQALGQGPEFLTYFQNEAQLDKSGLPSDRFFAERPEGSVSTLKIQRTQQEDSAVYLCASSPPWRRWTGELFFGEGSRLTVL.

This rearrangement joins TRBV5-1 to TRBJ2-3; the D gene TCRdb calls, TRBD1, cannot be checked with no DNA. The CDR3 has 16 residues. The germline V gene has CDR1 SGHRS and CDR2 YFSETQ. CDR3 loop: CASSLARDPRTDTQYF.

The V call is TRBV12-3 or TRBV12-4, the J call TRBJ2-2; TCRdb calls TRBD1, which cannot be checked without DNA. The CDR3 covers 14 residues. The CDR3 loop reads CASNVQGLSGELFF.

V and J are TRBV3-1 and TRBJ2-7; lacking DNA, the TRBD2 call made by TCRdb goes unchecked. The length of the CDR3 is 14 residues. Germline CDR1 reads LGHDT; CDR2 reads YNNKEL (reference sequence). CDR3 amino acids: CASSQVPSGYEQYF.

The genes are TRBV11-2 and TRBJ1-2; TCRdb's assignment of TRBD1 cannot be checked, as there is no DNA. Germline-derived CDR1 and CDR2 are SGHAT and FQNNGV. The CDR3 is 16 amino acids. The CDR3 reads CASSLGGTQSNYGYTF.

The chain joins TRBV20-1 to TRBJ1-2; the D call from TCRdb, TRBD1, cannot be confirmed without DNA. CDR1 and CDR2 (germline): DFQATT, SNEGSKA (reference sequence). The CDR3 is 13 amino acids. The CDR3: CSAGDSYNYGYTF.

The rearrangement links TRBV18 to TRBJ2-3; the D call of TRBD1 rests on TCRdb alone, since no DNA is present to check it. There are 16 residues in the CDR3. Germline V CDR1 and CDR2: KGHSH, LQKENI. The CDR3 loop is CASSPPIGQGTDTQYF. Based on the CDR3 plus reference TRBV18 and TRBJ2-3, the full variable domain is NAGVMQNPRHLVRRRGQEARLRCSPMKGHSHVYWYRQLPEEGLKFMVYLQKENIIDESGMPKERFSAEFPKEGPSILRIQQVVRGDSAAYFCASSPPIGQGTDTQYFGPGTRLTVL.

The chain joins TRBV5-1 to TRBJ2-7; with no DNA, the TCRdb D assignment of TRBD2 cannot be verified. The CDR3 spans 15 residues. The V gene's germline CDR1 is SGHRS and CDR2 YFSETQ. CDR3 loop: CASSLEGPPTGEQYF.

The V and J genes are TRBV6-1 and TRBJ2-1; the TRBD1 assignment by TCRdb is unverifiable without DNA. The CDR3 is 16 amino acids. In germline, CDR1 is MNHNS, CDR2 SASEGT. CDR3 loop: CASRPPGPILANEQFF.

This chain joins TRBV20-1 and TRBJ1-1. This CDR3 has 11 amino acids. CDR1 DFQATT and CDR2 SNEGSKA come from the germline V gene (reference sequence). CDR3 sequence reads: CSVPTETEAFF.

CDR3 amino acids: CSALPLPGQLSKNIQYF. This rearrangement joins TRBV20-1 to TRBJ2-4; TCRdb's assignment of TRBD1 cannot be checked, as there is no DNA. Germline CDR1 DFQATT, CDR2 SNEGSKA (reference sequence). This CDR3 contains 17 residues.

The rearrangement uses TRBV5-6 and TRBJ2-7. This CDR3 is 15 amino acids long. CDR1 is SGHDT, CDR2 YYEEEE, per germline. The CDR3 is CASSLLGWSSYEQYF.